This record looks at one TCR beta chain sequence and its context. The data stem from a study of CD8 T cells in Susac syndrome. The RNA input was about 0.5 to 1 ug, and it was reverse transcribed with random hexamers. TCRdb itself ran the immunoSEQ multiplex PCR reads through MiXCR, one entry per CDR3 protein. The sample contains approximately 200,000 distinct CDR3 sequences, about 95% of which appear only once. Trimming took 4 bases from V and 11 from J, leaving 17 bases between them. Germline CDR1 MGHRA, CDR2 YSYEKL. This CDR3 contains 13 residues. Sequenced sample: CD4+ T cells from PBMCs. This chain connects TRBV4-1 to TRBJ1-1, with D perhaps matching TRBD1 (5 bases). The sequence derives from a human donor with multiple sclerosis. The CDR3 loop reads CASSRGTSHRAFF. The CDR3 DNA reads TGCGCCAGCAGCCGTGGGACCTCGCATAGGGCTTTCTTT.